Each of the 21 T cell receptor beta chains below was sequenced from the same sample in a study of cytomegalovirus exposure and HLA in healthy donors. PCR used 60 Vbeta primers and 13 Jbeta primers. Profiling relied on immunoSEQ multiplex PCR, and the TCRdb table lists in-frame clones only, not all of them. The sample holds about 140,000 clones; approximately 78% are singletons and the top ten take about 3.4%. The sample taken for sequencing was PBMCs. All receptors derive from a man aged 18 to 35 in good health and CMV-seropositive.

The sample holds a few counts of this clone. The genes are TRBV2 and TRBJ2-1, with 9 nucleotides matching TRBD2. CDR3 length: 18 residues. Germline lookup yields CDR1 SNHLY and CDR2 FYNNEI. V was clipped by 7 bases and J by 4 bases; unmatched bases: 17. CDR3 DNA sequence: TGTGCCAGCACTCTATTCCCCTCGGTAGCGGGAGTTTACAATGAGCAGTTCTTC. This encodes CASTLFPSVAGVYNEQFF.

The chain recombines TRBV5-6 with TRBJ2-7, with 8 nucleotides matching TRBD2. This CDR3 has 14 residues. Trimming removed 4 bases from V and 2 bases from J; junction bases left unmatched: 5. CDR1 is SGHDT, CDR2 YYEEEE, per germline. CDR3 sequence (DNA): TGTGCCAGCAGCACGGGAGGGGCCGCCTACGAGCAGTACTTC. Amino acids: CASSTGGAAYEQYF.

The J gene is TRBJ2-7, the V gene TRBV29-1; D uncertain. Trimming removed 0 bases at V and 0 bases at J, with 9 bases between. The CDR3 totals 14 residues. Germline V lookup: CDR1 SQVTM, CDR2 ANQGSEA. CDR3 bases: TGCAGCGTTGAAGATCAGTACAACTCCTACGAGCAGTACTTC. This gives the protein CSVEDQYNSYEQYF.

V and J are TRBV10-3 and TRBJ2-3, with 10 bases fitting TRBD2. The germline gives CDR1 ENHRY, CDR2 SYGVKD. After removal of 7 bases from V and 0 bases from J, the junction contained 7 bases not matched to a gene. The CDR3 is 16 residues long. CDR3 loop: CAITSETSGSTDTQYF. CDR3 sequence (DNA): TGTGCCATCACCTCAGAGACTAGCGGGAGCACAGATACGCAGTATTTT.

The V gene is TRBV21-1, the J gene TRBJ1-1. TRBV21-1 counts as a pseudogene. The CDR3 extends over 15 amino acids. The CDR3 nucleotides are TGTGCCAGCAGCAAAGTTGGAGGGCTGAACACTGAAGCTTTCTTT. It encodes CASSKVGGLNTEAFF.

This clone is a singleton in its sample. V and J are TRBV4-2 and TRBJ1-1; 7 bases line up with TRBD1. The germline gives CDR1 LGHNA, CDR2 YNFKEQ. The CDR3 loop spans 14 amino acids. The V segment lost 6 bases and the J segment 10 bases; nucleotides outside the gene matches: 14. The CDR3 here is CASRGDRDGLGAFF. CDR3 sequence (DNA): TGTGCCAGCAGGGGGGACAGAGACGGACTGGGAGCTTTCTTT.

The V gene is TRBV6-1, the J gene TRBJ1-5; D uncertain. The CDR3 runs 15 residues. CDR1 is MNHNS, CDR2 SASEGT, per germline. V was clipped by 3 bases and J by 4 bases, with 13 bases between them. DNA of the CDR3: TGTGCCAGCAGTGAGATTCCACAGTTAAATCAGCCCCAGCATTTT. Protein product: CASSEIPQLNQPQHF.

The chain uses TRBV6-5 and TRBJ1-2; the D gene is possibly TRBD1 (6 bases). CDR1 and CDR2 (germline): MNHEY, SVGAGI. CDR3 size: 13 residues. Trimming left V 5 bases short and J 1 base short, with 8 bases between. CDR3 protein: CASSRTVNYGYTF. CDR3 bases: TGTGCCAGCAGTCGGACAGTTAACTATGGCTACACCTTC.

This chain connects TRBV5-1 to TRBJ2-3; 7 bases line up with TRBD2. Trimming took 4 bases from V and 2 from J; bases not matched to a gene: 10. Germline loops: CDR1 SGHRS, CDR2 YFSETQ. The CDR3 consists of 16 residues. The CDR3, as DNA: TGCGCCAGCAGCCTAGGGACTAATTCCCTCACAGATACGCAGTATTTT. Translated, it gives CASSLGTNSLTDTQYF. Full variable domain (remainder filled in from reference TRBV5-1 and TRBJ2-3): KAGVTQTPRYLIKTRGQQVTLSCSPISGHRSVSWYQQTPGQGLQFLFEYFSETQRNKGNFPGRFSGRQFSNSRSEMNVSTLELGDSALYLCASSLGTNSLTDTQYFGPGTRLTVL.

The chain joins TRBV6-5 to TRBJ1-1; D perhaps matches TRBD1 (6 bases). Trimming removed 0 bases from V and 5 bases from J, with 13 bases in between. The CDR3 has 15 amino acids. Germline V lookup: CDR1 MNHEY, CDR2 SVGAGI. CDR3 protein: CASSYSTQGGTEAFF. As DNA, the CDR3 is TGTGCCAGCAGTTACTCGACACAGGGCGGGACTGAAGCTTTCTTT.

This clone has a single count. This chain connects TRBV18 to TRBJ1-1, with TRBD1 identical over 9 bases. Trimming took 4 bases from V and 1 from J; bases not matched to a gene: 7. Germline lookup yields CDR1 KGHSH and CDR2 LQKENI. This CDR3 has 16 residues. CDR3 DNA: TGTGCCAGCTCACGAACACCGGGACAGGGGAACACTGAAGCTTTCTTT. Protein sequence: CASSRTPGQGNTEAFF.

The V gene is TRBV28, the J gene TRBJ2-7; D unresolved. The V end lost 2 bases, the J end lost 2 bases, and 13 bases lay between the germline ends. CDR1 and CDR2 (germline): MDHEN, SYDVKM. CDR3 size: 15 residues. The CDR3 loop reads CASSLRSRVPYEQYF. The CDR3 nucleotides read TGTGCCAGCAGTTTACGGAGCCGGGTCCCCTACGAGCAGTACTTC.

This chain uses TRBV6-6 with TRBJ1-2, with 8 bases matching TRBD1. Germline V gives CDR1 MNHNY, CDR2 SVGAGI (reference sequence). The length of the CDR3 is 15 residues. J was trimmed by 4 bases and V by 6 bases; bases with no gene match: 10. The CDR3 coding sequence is TGTGCCAGCAGCCACCTCGGACAGGGCCCCTATGGCTACACCTTC. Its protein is CASSHLGQGPYGYTF.

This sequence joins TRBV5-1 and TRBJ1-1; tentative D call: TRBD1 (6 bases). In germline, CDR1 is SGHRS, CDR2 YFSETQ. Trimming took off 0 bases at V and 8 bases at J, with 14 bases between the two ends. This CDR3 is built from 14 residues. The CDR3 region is CASSLVDGGREAFF. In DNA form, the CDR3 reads TGCGCCAGCAGCTTGGTCGACGGGGGGCGGGAAGCTTTCTTT.

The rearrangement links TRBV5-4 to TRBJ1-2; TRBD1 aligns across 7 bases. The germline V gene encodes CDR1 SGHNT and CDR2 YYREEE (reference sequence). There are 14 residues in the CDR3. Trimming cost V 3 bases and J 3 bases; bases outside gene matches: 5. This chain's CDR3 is CASSSTGTDYGYTF. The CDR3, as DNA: TGTGCCAGCAGCTCGACCGGGACAGACTATGGCTACACCTTC. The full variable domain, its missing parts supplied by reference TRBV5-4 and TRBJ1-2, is ETGVTQSPTHLIKTRGQQVTLRCSSQSGHNTVSWYQQALGQGPQFIFQYYREEENGRGNFPPRFSGLQFPNYSSELNVNALELDDSALYLCASSSTGTDYGYTFGSGTRLTVV.

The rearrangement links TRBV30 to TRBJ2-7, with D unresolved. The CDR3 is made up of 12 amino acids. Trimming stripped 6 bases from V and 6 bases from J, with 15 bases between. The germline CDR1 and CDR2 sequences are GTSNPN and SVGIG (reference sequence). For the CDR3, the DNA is TGTGCCTGCGCTCCGATAGGCGGCGAGCAGTACTTC. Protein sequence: CACAPIGGEQYF.

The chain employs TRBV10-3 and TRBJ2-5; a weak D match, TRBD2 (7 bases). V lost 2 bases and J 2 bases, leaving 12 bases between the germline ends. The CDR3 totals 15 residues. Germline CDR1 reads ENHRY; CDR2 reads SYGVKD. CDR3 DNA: TGTGCCATCAGTGAGAACAGGGAGGGTCAAGAGACCCAGTACTTC. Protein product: CAISENREGQETQYF.

CDR3 DNA: TGTGCCAGCAGCCCATCAGTCGCGGGGGTGAGGGCGGAAGCTTTCTTT. Translated: CASSPSVAGVRAEAFF. This rearrangement joins TRBV7-9 to TRBJ1-1; maybe TRBD1 (5 bases). V lost 5 bases to trimming and J lost 8 bases, with 24 bases between them. Germline CDR1 and CDR2: SEHNR and FQNEAQ (reference sequence). This CDR3 is 16 amino acids long.

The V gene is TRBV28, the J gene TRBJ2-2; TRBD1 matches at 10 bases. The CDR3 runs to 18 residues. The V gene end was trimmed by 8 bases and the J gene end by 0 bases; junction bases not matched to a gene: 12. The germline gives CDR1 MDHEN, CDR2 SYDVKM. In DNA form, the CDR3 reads TGTGCCAGCGTCCAGGTGGGACAGGGGTACTCGAACACCGGGGAGCTGTTTTTT. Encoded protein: CASVQVGQGYSNTGELFF.

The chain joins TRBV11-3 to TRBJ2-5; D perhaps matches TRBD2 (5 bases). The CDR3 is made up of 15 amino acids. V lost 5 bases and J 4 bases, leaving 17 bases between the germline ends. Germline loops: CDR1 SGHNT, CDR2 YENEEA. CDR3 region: CASSPGSSRGETQYF. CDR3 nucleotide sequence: TGTGCCAGCAGCCCGGGGTCCTCCCGGGGAGAGACCCAGTACTTC.

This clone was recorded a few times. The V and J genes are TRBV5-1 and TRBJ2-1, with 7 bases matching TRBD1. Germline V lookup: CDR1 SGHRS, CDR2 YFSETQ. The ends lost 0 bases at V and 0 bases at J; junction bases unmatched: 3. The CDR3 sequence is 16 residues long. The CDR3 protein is CASSLATGSSYNEQFF. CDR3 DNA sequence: TGCGCCAGCAGCTTGGCGACAGGGAGCTCCTACAATGAGCAGTTCTTC.